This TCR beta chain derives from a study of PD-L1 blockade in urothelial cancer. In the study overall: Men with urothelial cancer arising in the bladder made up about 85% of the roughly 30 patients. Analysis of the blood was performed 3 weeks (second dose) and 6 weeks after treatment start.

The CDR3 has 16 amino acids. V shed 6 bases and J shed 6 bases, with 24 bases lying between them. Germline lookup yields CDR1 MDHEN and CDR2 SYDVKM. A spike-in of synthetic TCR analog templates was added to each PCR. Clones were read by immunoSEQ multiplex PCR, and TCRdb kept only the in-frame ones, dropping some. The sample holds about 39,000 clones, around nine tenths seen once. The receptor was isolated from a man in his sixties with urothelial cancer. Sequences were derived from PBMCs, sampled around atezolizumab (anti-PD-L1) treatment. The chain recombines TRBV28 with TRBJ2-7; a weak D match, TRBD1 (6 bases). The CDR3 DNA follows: TGTGCCAGCAGCAAGGGCCTGGGGGCTACAGGTCTCGAGCAGTACTTC. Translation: CASSKGLGATGLEQYF. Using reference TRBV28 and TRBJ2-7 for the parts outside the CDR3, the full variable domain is DVKVTQSSRYLVKRTGEKVFLECVQDMDHENMFWYRQDPGLGLRLIYFSYDVKMKEKGDIPEGYSVSREKKERFSLILESASTNQTSMYLCASSKGLGATGLEQYFGPGTRLTVT.